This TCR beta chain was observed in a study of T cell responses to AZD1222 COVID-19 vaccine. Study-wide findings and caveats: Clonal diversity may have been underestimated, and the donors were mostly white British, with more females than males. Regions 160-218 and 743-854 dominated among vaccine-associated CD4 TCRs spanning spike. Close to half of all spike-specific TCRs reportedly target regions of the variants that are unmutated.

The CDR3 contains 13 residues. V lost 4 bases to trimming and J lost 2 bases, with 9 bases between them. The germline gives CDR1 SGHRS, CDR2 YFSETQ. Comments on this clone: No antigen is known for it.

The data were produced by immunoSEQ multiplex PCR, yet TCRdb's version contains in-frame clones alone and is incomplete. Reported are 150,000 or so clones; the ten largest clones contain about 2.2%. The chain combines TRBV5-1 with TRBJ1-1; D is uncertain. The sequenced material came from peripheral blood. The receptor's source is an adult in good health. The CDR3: CASSPDKNTEAFF. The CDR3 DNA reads TGCGCCAGCAGCCCTGATAAAAACACTGAAGCTTTCTTT.